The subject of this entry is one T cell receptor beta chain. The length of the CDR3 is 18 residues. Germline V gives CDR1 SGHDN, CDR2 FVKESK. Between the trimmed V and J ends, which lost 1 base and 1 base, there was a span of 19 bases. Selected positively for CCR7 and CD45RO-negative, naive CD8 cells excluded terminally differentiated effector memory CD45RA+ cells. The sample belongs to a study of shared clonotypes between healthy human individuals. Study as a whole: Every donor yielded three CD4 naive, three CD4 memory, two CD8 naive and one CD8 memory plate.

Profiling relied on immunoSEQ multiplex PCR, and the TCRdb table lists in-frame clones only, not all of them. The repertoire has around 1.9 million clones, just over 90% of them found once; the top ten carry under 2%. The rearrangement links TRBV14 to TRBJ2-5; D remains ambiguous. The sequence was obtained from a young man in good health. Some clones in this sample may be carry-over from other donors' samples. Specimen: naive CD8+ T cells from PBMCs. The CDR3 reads CASSQARNPIFSQETQYF. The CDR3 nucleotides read TGTGCCAGCAGCCAAGCCAGGAATCCCATATTTTCCCAAGAGACCCAGTACTTC.